This TCR beta chain appears in the sequencing data of a study of OX40 agonist ivuxolimab in advanced cancers. Autoimmune disease history or systemic immunosuppression barred patients. The CDR3 has 15 amino acids. CDR1 MNHNY and CDR2 SVGAGI come from the germline V gene (reference sequence). The J segment lost 7 bases and the V segment lost 6 bases, leaving 7 bases of the junction unmatched. Generated by immunoSEQ multiplex PCR, the TCRdb table keeps only in-frame clones and is missing some. The sample lists 80,000 or so clones; approximately 92% were seen once. This receptor was obtained from an adult with an advanced solid tumor such as melanoma, head and neck, liver or kidney cancer. Sequencing used CD4+ or CD8+ T cells sorted from blood, obtained in a trial of the OX40 agonist ivuxolimab. The V call is TRBV6-6, the J call TRBJ2-2; 11 bases fit TRBD2. CDR3 nucleotide sequence: TGTGCCAGCAGCTTAGGACTAGCGGGCGTCGGGGAGCTGTTTTTT. This translates into CASSLGLAGVGELFF.